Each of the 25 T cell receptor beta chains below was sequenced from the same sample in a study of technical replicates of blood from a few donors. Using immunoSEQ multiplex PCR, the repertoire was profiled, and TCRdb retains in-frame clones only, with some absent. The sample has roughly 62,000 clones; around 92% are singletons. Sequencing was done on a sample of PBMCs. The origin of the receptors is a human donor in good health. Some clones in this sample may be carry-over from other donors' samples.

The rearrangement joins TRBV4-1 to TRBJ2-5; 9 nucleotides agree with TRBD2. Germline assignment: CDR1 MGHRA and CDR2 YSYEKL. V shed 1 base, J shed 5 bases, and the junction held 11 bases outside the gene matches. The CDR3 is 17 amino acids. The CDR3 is CASSQGSLAGRLETQYF. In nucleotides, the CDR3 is TGCGCCAGCAGCCAAGGTTCGCTAGCGGGAAGGTTGGAGACCCAGTACTTC.

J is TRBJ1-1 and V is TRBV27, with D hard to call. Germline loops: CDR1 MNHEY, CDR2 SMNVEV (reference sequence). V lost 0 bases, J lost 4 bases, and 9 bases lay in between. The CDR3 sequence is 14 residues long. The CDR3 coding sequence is TGTGCCAGCAGTTTATCACCGGGAGGCACTGAAGCTTTCTTT. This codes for CASSLSPGGTEAFF.

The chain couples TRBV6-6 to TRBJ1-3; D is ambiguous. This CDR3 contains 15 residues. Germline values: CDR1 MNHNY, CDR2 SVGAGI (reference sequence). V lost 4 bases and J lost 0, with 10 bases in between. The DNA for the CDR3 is TGTGCCAGCAGTTTCGGCAGGATCTCTGGAAACACCATATATTTT. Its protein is CASSFGRISGNTIYF.

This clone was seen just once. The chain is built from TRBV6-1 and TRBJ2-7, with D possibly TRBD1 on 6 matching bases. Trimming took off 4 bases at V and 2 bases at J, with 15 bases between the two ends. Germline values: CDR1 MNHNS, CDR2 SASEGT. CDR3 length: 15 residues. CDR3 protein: CASSVLSQGTYEQYF. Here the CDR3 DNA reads TGTGCCAGCAGTGTTTTGTCACAGGGCACCTACGAGCAGTACTTC.

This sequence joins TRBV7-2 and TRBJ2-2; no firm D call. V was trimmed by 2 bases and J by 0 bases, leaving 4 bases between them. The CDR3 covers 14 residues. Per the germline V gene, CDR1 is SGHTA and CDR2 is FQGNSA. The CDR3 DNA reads TGTGCCAGCAGCTTACCGTCGAACACCGGGGAGCTGTTTTTT. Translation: CASSLPSNTGELFF.

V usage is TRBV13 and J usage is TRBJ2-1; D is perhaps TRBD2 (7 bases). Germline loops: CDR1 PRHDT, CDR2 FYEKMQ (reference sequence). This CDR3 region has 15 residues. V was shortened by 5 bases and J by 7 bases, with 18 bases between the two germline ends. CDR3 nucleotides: TGTGCCAGCAGCCGTTCTAGCGGAGGGGGGAATGAGCAGTTCTTC. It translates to CASSRSSGGGNEQFF.

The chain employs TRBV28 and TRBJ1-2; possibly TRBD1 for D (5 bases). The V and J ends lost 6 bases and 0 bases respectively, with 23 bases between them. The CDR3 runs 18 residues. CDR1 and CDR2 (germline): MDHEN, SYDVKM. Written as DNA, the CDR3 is TGTGCCAGCAGCCGGGCGGGTGTGGGGGGAAGCGCTAACTATGGCTACACCTTC. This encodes CASSRAGVGGSANYGYTF.

CDR3: CASRDRVRSGNTIYF. The CDR3 DNA follows: TGCGCCAGCAGAGACAGGGTCCGCTCTGGAAACACCATATATTTT. The rearrangement links TRBV10-2 to TRBJ1-3; 7 bases line up with TRBD1. Per the germline V gene, CDR1 is WSHSY and CDR2 is SAAADI. The CDR3 spans 15 residues. Trimming at V came to 6 bases and at J to 0 bases, leaving 5 bases not matched to a gene.

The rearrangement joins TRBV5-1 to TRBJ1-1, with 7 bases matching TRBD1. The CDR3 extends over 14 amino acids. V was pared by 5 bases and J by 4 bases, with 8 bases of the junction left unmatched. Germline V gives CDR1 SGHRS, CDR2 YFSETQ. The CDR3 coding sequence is TGCGCCAGCAGGACACAGGGGATGTTCACTGAAGCTTTCTTT. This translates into CASRTQGMFTEAFF.

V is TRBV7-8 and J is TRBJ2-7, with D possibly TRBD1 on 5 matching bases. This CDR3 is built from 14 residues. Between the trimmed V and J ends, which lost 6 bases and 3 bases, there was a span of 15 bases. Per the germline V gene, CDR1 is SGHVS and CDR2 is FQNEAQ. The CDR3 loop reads CASRRQGTVYEQYF. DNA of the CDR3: TGTGCCAGCAGAAGGCAGGGAACTGTCTACGAGCAGTACTTC. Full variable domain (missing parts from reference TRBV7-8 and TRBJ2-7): GAGVSQSPRYKVAKRGQDVALRCDPISGHVSLFWYQQALGQGPEFLTYFQNEAQLDKSGLPSDRFFAERPEGSVSTLKIQRTQQEDSAVYLCASRRQGTVYEQYFGPGTRLTVT.

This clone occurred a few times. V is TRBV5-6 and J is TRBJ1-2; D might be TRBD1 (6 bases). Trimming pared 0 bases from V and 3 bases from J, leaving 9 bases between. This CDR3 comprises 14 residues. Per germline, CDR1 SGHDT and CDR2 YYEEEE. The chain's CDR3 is CASSLDRGYYGYTF. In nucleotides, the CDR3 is TGTGCCAGCAGCTTGGATAGGGGGTACTATGGCTACACCTTC.

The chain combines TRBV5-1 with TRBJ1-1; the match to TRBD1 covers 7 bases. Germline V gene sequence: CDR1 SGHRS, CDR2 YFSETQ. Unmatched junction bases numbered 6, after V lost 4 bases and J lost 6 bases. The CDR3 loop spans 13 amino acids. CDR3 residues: CASSPRDRPEAFF. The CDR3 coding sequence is TGCGCCAGCAGCCCCCGGGACAGACCTGAAGCTTTCTTT. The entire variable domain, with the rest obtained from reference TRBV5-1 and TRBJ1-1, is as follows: KAGVTQTPRYLIKTRGQQVTLSCSPISGHRSVSWYQQTPGQGLQFLFEYFSETQRNKGNFPGRFSGRQFSNSRSEMNVSTLELGDSALYLCASSPRDRPEAFFGQGTRLTVV.

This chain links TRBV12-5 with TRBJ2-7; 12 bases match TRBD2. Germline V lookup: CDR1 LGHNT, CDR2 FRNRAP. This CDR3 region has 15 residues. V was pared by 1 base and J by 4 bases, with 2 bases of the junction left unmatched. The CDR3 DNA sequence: TGTGCTAGTGGTTTGGCGACTAGCGGGAGATACGAGCAGTACTTC. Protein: CASGLATSGRYEQYF. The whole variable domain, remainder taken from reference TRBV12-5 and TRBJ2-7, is DARVTQTPRHKVTEMGQEVTMRCQPILGHNTVFWYRQTMMQGLELLAYFRNRAPLDDSGMPKDRFSAEMPDATLATLKIQPSEPRDSAVYFCASGLATSGRYEQYFGPGTRLTVT.

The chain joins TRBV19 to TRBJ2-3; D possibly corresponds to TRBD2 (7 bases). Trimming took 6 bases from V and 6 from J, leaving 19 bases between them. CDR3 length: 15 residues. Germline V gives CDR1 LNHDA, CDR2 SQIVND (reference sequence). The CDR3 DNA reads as TGTGCCAGTAGGGCCCAGAAGGGGGGGATTGATACGCAGTATTTT. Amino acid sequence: CASRAQKGGIDTQYF.

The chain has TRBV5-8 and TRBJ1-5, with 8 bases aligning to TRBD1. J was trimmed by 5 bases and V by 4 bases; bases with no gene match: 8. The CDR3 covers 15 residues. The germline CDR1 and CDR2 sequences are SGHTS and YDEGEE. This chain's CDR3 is CASSRILTGDQPQHF. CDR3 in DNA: TGTGCCAGCAGCCGAATCTTGACAGGGGATCAGCCCCAGCATTTT.

CDR3 sequence reads: CASSPGQGIGNYGYTF. In DNA, the CDR3 is TGTGCCAGCAGCCCTGGACAGGGAATCGGTAACTATGGCTACACCTTC. The chain combines TRBV7-2 with TRBJ1-2; the match to TRBD1 covers 8 bases. The CDR3 has 16 residues. Germline trimming cut 5 bases from V and 1 base from J; bases unmatched to any gene: 9. Germline CDR1 SGHTA, CDR2 FQGNSA.

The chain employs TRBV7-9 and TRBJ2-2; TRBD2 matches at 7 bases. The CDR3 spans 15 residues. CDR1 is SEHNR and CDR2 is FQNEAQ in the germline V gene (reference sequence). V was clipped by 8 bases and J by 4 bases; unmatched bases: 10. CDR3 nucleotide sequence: TGTGCCAGCGCCCTCCGGGGGGAGGCCACCGGGGAGCTGTTTTTT. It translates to CASALRGEATGELFF.

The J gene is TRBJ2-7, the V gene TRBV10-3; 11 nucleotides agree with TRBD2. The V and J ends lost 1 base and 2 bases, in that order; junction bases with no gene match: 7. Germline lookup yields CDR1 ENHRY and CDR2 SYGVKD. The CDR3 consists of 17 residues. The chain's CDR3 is CAISEWQLAGGTYEQYF. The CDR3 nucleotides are TGTGCCATCAGTGAGTGGCAGCTAGCGGGGGGAACCTACGAGCAGTACTTC.

The CDR3 spells CASSLGQSDTQYF. The CDR3 nucleotides are TGCGCCAGCAGCTTGGGACAGTCGGATACGCAGTATTTT. The J gene is TRBJ2-3, the V gene TRBV5-1; TRBD1 might be the D (5 bases). The CDR3 contains 13 residues. Trimming shortened V by 0 bases and J by 6 bases, and 8 bases separated the two germline ends. The germline CDR1 and CDR2 sequences are SGHRS and YFSETQ.

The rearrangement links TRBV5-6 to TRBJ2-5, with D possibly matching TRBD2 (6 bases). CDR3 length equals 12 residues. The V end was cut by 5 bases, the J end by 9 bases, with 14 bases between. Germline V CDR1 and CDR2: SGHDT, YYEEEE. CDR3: CASSLRRGPQYF. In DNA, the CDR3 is TGTGCCAGCAGTCTCAGGAGGGGACCCCAGTACTTC.

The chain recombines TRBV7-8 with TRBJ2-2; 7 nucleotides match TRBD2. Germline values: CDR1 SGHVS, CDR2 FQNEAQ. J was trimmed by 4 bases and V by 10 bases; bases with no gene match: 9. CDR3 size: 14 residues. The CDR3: CATTGGLGTGELFF. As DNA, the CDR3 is TGTGCCACAACCGGGGGGTTGGGCACCGGGGAGCTGTTTTTT.

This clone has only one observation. The CDR3 bases are TGTGCCAGTAGTGCTACCGGGACAGGGAGTTCACCCCTCCACTTT. It codes for CASSATGTGSSPLHF. J is TRBJ1-6 and V is TRBV19, with 9 bases that match TRBD1. Trimming removed 5 bases from V and 9 bases from J; junction bases left unmatched: 8. Germline V gene sequence: CDR1 LNHDA, CDR2 SQIVND (reference sequence). This CDR3 is 15 amino acids long.

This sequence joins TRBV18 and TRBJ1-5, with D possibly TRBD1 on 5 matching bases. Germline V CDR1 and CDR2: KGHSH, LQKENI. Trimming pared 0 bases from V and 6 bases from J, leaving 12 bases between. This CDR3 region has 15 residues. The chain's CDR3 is CASSPPGRGGQPQHF. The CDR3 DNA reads TGTGCCAGCTCACCACCGGGAAGGGGAGGTCAGCCCCAGCATTTT.

CDR3: CSVEGRGRSYGYTF. For the CDR3, the DNA is TGCAGCGTTGAAGGCAGGGGGCGCAGTTATGGCTACACCTTC. This chain uses TRBV29-1 with TRBJ1-2; 8 nucleotides line up with TRBD1. V gave up 1 base and J gave up 5 bases; unmatched junction bases: 6. The CDR3 length is 14 residues. The germline V gene has CDR1 SQVTM and CDR2 ANQGSEA.

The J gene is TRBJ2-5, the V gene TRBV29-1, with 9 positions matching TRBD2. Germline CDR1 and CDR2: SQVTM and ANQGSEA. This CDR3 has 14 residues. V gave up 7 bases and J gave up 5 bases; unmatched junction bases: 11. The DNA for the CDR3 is TGCAGCGCTAACGGGCTAGCGGGATCGGAGACCCAGTACTTC. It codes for CSANGLAGSETQYF.